This entry concerns a single T cell receptor (beta chain). This entry belongs to a study of blood T cell repertoires in COVID-19. Trimming cost V 2 bases and J 6 bases, with 10 bases left between them. Germline V gene sequence: CDR1 SGHTA, CDR2 FQGNSA. There are 14 residues in the CDR3. Produced via immunoSEQ multiplex PCR; TCRdb's table is partial and in-frame only. Of around 130,000 clones in the sample, roughly 84% were seen once. This sequence was found in a woman in her twenties or thirties who had recovered from COVID-19. The sequenced material came from PBMCs or T cells enriched from blood (not recorded which). This sequence joins TRBV7-2 and TRBJ2-2, with D unresolved. CDR3 DNA: TGTGCCAGCAGCTTATCAGGTTCTCCCGGGGAGCTGTTTTTT. Residues: CASSLSGSPGELFF. The entire variable domain, with the rest obtained from reference TRBV7-2 and TRBJ2-2, is as follows: GAGVSQSPSNKVTEKGKDVELRCDPISGHTALYWYRQSLGQGLEFLIYFQGNSAPDKSGLPSDRFSAERTGGSVSTLTIQRTQQEDSAVYLCASSLSGSPGELFFGEGSRLTVL.